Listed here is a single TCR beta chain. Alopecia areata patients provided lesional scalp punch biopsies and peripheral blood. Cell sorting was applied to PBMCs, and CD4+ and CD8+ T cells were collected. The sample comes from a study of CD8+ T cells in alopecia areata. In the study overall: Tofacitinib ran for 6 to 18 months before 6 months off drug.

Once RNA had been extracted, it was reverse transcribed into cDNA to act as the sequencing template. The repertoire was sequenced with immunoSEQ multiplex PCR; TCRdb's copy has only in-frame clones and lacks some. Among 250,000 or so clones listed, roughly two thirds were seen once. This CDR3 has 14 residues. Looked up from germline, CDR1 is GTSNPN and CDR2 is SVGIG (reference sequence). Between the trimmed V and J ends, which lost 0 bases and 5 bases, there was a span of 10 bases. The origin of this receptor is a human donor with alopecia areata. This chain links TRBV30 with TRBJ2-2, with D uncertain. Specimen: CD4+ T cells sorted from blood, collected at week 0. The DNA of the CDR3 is TGTGCCTGGAGTGTAGCCAGTAGAACCGGGGAGCTGTTTTTT. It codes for CAWSVASRTGELFF. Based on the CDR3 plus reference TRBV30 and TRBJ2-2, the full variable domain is SQTIHQWPATLVQPVGSPLSLECTVEGTSNPNLYWYRQAAGRGLQLLFYSVGIGQISSEVPQNLSASRPQDRQFILSSKKLLLSDSGFYLCAWSVASRTGELFFGEGSRLTVL.